This passage covers 14 T cell receptor beta chains from one sample sequenced in a study of control samples from healthy donors and cancer patients. Assay: immunoSEQ multiplex PCR; the TCRdb copy retains only in-frame clones and omits some. The sample yields about 61,000 clones, 90% seen once. What was sequenced was PBMCs. These TCRs come from a man between 60 and 75 years old with colorectal cancer.

The CDR3 DNA reads TGTGCCAGCAGCCAAGGGTGGGCAGGCCTAAATGAAAAACTGTTTTTT. Amino acids: CASSQGWAGLNEKLFF. The rearrangement uses TRBV14 and TRBJ1-4; D not resolved. Looked up from germline, CDR1 is SGHDN and CDR2 is FVKESK. V was trimmed by 1 base and J by 5 bases, leaving 14 bases between them. CDR3 length: 16 amino acids.

This chain links TRBV10-3 with TRBJ1-3, with D uncertain. In germline, CDR1 is ENHRY, CDR2 SYGVKD. The length of the CDR3 is 16 residues. The germline V and J ends were trimmed by 1 base and 0 bases, with 10 bases remaining between them. The CDR3 region is CAISEWAQSSGNTIYF. CDR3 nucleotide sequence: TGTGCCATCAGTGAGTGGGCCCAGAGCTCTGGAAACACCATATATTTT.

V and J are TRBV5-3 and TRBJ1-5; tentative D call: TRBD1 (6 bases). TRBV5-3 is classed as an ORF, of uncertain function. V was cut by 4 bases and J by 0 bases, with 26 bases left in between. The CDR3 covers 20 residues. CDR3 amino acids: CARSHPKRQELRYSNQPQHF. CDR3 bases: TGTGCCAGAAGCCATCCTAAGAGACAGGAGCTAAGATATAGCAATCAGCCCCAGCATTTT.

V gene TRBV19 combines with J gene TRBJ1-4; 8 bases map to TRBD1. Germline lookup yields CDR1 LNHDA and CDR2 SQIVND (reference sequence). CDR3 length: 14 amino acids. Losses at the gene ends were 3 bases for V and 11 bases for J; bases not matched to a gene: 8. CDR3 sequence: CASSMWQGAGKLFF. The DNA for the CDR3 is TGTGCCAGTAGTATGTGGCAGGGGGCCGGGAAACTGTTTTTT.

The CDR3 here is CASSLRLGGFYEQYF. The CDR3 DNA reads as TGTGCCAGCAGTTTACGGTTGGGCGGATTCTACGAGCAGTACTTC. The V and J genes are TRBV27 and TRBJ2-7; no clear D. The CDR3 runs to 15 residues. Germline V gene lookup returns CDR1 MNHEY and CDR2 SMNVEV (reference sequence). The V gene lost 2 bases and the J gene lost 3 bases, with 14 bases spanning the gap.

The rearrangement links TRBV2 to TRBJ2-5; either TRBD1 or TRBD2 may supply D (6 bases each). V was trimmed by 4 bases and J by 4 bases, leaving 13 bases between them. The germline gives CDR1 SNHLY, CDR2 FYNNEI. The length of the CDR3 is 14 residues. CDR3 bases: TGTGCCAGCAGTGGAGGGGGGCCCGGAGAGACCCAGTACTTC. As protein: CASSGGGPGETQYF.

The chain employs TRBV2 and TRBJ1-2; 7 bases line up with TRBD1. The junction had 6 bases not matched to a gene; V was cut back by 6 bases and J by 2 bases. There are 14 residues in the CDR3. Germline assignment: CDR1 SNHLY and CDR2 FYNNEI. CDR3 coding DNA: TGTGCCAGCAGGTACAGGGGCGAAAACTATGGCTACACCTTC. As protein: CASRYRGENYGYTF.

The chain recombines TRBV4-1 with TRBJ1-2; 8 bases are a match to TRBD1. Germline loops: CDR1 MGHRA, CDR2 YSYEKL. CDR3 size: 16 residues. Trimming cost V 0 bases and J 4 bases; bases outside gene matches: 7. This CDR3 reads CASSQEGTGNFYGYTF. The DNA for the CDR3 is TGCGCCAGCAGCCAAGAGGGGACAGGAAACTTCTATGGCTACACCTTC.

The rearrangement links TRBV6-5 to TRBJ1-5; 10 bases align to TRBD1. The CDR3 is 14 residues long. V was clipped by 6 bases and J by 5 bases; unmatched bases: 4. The germline gives CDR1 MNHEY, CDR2 SVGAGI. The CDR3 loop reads CASRSDRGHQPQHF. In nucleotides, the CDR3 is TGTGCCAGCAGGAGCGACAGGGGGCATCAGCCCCAGCATTTT.

The chain is built from TRBV9 and TRBJ2-7; 7 bases match TRBD1. The CDR3 is made up of 17 amino acids. The ends lost 3 bases at V and 4 bases at J; junction bases unmatched: 16. Germline CDR1 is SGDLS and CDR2 is YYNGEE. CDR3 residues: CASSGRPSETGTYEQYF. CDR3 DNA: TGTGCCAGCAGCGGTAGACCGAGTGAGACAGGGACGTACGAGCAGTACTTC.

The chain links TRBV4-1 to TRBJ2-7; tentative D call: TRBD2 (6 bases). Trimming took off 0 bases at V and 11 bases at J, with 14 bases between the two ends. This CDR3 contains 13 residues. Germline V lookup: CDR1 MGHRA, CDR2 YSYEKL. The CDR3 here is CASSQERGREKYF. The CDR3 coding sequence is TGCGCCAGCAGCCAAGAAAGGGGCCGGGAGAAGTACTTC.

In regard to this clone: Other DNA sequences of this sample code for an identical CDR3. The rearrangement uses TRBV15 and TRBJ1-2, with D possibly matching TRBD1 (5 bases). Germline V gene data show CDR1 as LNHNV and CDR2 as YYDKDF (reference sequence). Deletions cut 0 bases from V and 7 bases from J, with 9 bases between. The CDR3 extends over 13 amino acids. The CDR3 here is CATSREGVGGYTF. The CDR3, as DNA: TGTGCCACCAGCAGAGAGGGGGTGGGTGGCTACACCTTC.

The V and J genes are TRBV6-1 and TRBJ2-4; the D is unclear. The V end was cut by 3 bases, the J end by 7 bases, with 4 bases between. CDR3 length: 11 amino acids. Germline assignment: CDR1 MNHNS and CDR2 SASEGT. CDR3 region: CASSDTNIQYF. CDR3 nucleotide sequence: TGTGCCAGCAGTGACACTAACATTCAGTACTTC.

The V call is TRBV3-1 (or the pseudogene TRBV3-2), the J call TRBJ2-5; D is ambiguous. V lost 4 bases and J lost 0, with 12 bases in between. CDR1 and CDR2 (germline): LGHDT, YNNKEL (reference sequence). The CDR3 is made up of 15 amino acids. The CDR3 region has the DNA TGTGCCAGCAGCCCGGACCGCTGGTACCAAGAGACCCAGTACTTC. Protein product: CASSPDRWYQETQYF.